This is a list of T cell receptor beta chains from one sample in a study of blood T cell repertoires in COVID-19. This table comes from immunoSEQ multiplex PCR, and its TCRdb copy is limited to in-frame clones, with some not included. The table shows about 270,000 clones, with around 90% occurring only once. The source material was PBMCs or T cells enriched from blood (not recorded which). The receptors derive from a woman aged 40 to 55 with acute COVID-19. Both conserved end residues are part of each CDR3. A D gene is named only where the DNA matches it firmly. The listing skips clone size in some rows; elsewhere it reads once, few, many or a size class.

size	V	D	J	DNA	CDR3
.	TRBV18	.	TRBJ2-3	TGTGCCAGCTCAGATAACCGGGGGGATACGCAGTATTTT	CASSDNRGDTQYF
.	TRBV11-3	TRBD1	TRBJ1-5	TGTGCCAGCAGCTTGGGACAGCCTCGCAATCAGCCCCAGCATTTT	CASSLGQPRNQPQHF
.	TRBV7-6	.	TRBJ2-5	TGTGCCAGCAACCCCGGTGGAGAGACCCAGTACTTC	CASNPGGETQYF
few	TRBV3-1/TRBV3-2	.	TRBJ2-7	TGTGCCAGCAGTGACAGCCCCTCCTACGAGCAGTACTTC	CASSDSPSYEQYF
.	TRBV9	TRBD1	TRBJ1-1	TGTGCCAGCAGCATAGGGACAGGGGGCGCGAACACTGAAGCTTTCTTT	CASSIGTGGANTEAFF
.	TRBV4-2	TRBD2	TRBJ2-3	TGTGCCAGCAGCCAAGGGCTAGCGGGAAGGGGACCTAGCACAGATACGCAGTATTTT	CASSQGLAGRGPSTDTQYF
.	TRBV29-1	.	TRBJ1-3	TGCAGCGTTGTGGCGGGGTCGCGAAACACCATATATTTT	CSVVAGSRNTIYF
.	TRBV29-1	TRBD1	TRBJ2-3	TGCAGCGTTGAACCCAGGGGGCGCTTCGATACGCAGTATTTT	CSVEPRGRFDTQYF
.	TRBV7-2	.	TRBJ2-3	TGTGCCAGCAGCCCCCTAAGTAGTAGGGGTTCAGATACGCAGTATTTT	CASSPLSSRGSDTQYF
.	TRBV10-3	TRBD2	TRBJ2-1	TGTGCCATCAGTGAGTCGGTCGGGACTAGCGGGATCGGGAATGAGCAGTTCTTC	CAISESVGTSGIGNEQFF
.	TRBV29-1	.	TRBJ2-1	TGCAGCGTTGAACCGACTGGAGGGAGTCTGTACAATGAGCAGTTCTTC	CSVEPTGGSLYNEQFF
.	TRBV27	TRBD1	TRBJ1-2	TGTGCCAGCTCGAAAGGGACAGGGGGCTTTTTGGTCTATGGCTACACCTTC	CASSKGTGGFLVYGYTF
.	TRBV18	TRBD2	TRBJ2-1	TGTGCCAGCTCATCGGGACTAGCGGGAGGGCAGGATGAGCAGTTCTTC	CASSSGLAGGQDEQFF
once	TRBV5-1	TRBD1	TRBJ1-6	TGCGCCAGCAGCTTGGCGGGACAGGGGGCGGCCTATAATTCACCCCTCCACTTT	CASSLAGQGAAYNSPLHF
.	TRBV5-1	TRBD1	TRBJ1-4	TGCGCCAGCAAAACAGGGGCAACTAATGAAAAACTGTTTTTT	CASKTGATNEKLFF
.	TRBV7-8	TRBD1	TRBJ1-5	TGTGCCAGCAGCTCCGGACAGGACAATCAGCCCCAGCATTTT	CASSSGQDNQPQHF
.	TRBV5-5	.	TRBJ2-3	TGTGCCAGCAGCTCAAGCACAGATACGCAGTATTTT	CASSSSTDTQYF
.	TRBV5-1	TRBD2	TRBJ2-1	TGCGCCAGCAGCAAGATGGGACTAACGTCTGAGCAGTTCTTC	CASSKMGLTSEQFF
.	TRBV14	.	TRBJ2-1	TGTGCCAGCAGCCAAGCCACAGGACCAAACAATGAGCAGTTCTTC	CASSQATGPNNEQFF
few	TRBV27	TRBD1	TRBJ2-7	TGTGCCAGCAGTTCATACCCAGGGGGCTCCTACGAGCAGTACTTC	CASSSYPGGSYEQYF